Sequencing of this TCR beta chain was carried out in a study of cytomegalovirus exposure and HLA in healthy donors. A few counts support this clone. CDR1 is MGHDK, CDR2 SYGVNS, per germline. The CDR3 is made up of 14 amino acids. The V end lost 3 bases, the J end lost 10 bases, and 13 bases lay between the germline ends. Repertoires were generated with immunoSEQ multiplex PCR, while TCRdb's copy carries only in-frame clones and drops some. The table records over 85,000 clones, approximately 88% of them present only once. The rearrangement links TRBV25-1 to TRBJ1-6, with D possibly TRBD1 on 6 matching bases. The receptor was isolated from a woman younger than 35 in good health and CMV-seropositive. The sample taken for sequencing was PBMCs. The CDR3 DNA reads TGTGCCAGCAGTGAGGGAACAGGGTGGTCACCCCTCCACTTT. This gives the protein CASSEGTGWSPLHF.